Sequencing of this TCR beta chain was carried out in a study of cytomegalovirus exposure and HLA in healthy donors. Regarding the study as a whole: Reportedly, cytomegalovirus status was diagnosed with high sensitivity and specificity.

In regard to this clone: Antigen unknown.

The primer mix had 60 Vbeta and 13 Jbeta primers. Method: immunoSEQ multiplex PCR; TCRdb's copy keeps in-frame clones and lacks some. The sample is made up of over 30,000 clones, and the top ten hold roughly 3.2% of it. Germline CDR1 is MNHNY and CDR2 is SVGAGI (reference sequence). The CDR3 is 15 residues long. The ends were cut back, 0 bases at V and 5 bases at J, with 11 bases in the middle. Sequencing used PBMCs. The sequence was obtained from a man in his forties in good health and CMV-seronegative. This sequence joins TRBV6-6 and TRBJ2-1; possibly TRBD2 for D (5 bases). As DNA, the CDR3 is TGTGCCAGCAGTTACTCGAATCCGAGGGACAATGAGCAGTTCTTC. It is translated as CASSYSNPRDNEQFF.